Listed here is a single TCR beta chain. What it binds is not known. The CDR3 is 15 residues long. V was cut by 0 bases and J by 2 bases, with 12 bases left in between. Germline V gene lookup returns CDR1 SQVTM and CDR2 ANQGSEA. Library preparation (for TCRbeta) was performed with unique molecular identifiers. TCRdb independently ran MiXCR on the PCR reads; one entry per CDR3 protein. The sample carries some 130,000 distinct CDR3 sequences, around a tenth recorded once. This sample is drawn from a study of T-cell reconstitution after alpha-beta-depleted transplantation in children. Study-wide points: Several hundred rapidly expanded clones from non-depleted graft cells reportedly supplied alpha-beta T cells about two months post-transplant. T-cell numbers and diversity, one year after transplant, stemmed largely from T cells that were newly produced. There were some patients whose high TCRbeta diversity at day 60 came from surviving recipient T cells and thymic progenitors.

The sample consisted of PBMCs, mostly from graft donor cells, taken 180 days after TCRalphabeta/CD19-depleted stem cell transplant. The receptor was isolated from a girl in the first two years of life who had a stem cell transplant for combined immunodeficiency, so the T cells may come from the graft donor. The rearrangement uses TRBV29-1 and TRBJ2-3; TRBD2 is a possible D gene (6 bases). The CDR3 loop reads CSVEDWDSPTDTQYF. The DNA of the CDR3 is TGCAGCGTTGAAGATTGGGACTCCCCCACAGATACGCAGTATTTT.